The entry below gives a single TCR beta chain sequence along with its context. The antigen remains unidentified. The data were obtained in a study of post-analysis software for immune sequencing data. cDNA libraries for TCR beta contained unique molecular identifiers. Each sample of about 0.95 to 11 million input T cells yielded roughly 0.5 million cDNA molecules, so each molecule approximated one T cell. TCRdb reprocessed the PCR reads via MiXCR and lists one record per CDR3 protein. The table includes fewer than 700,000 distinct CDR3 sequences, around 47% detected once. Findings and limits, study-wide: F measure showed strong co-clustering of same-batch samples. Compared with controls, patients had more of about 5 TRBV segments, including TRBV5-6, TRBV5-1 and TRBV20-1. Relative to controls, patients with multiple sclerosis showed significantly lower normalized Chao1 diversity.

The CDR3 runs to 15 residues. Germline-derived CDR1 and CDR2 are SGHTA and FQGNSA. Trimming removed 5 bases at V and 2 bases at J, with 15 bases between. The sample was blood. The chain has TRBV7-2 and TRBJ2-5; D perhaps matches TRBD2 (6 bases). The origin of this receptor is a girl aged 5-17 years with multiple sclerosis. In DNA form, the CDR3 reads TGTGCCAGCAGCAAACTCAGGACTACGCAAGAGACCCAGTACTTC. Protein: CASSKLRTTQETQYF.